Listed below are T cell receptor beta chains from one sample, sequenced in a study of shared clonotypes between healthy human individuals. The data were produced by immunoSEQ multiplex PCR, yet TCRdb's version contains in-frame clones alone and is incomplete. The sample lists approximately 740,000 clones, approximately 79% occurring once. Material: memory CD4+ T cells sorted from blood. The receptors here all came from a woman younger than 45 in good health. Both conserved end residues are part of each CDR3. D genes are given only for firm matches. Clone size is given for some rows only: seen once, a few or many times, or a class if the clone is expanded.

D: .
V: TRBV5-1
size: .
J: TRBJ2-1
DNA: TGCGCCAGCTCAAAAGGGGCACCCAGGGATGAGCAGTTCTTC
CDR3: CASSKGAPRDEQFF

D: .
V: TRBV4-2
size: few
J: TRBJ2-1
DNA: TGTGCCAGCAGCCAGTCCCGTTTAGGGGGGAGGGGAGAGTACAATGAGCAGTTCTTC
CDR3: CASSQSRLGGRGEYNEQFF

D: .
V: TRBV28
size: .
J: TRBJ1-2
DNA: TGTGCCAGCAGTTCAACAGGGTTTGGCTACACCTTC
CDR3: CASSSTGFGYTF

D: .
V: TRBV4-2
size: .
J: TRBJ1-4
DNA: TGTGCCAGCAGCCTCGGGGGGACGAATGAAAAACTGTTTTTT
CDR3: CASSLGGTNEKLFF

D: TRBD2
V: TRBV7-8
size: many
J: TRBJ2-7
DNA: TGTGCCAGCAGTCTGTTGGCGGGGGACTACGAGCAGTACTTC
CDR3: CASSLLAGDYEQYF

D: .
V: TRBV9
size: .
J: TRBJ1-1
DNA: TGTGCCAGCAGTGTGACCGGTACGAGTGAAGCTTTCTTT
CDR3: CASSVTGTSEAFF

D: .
V: TRBV29-1
size: once
J: TRBJ1-4
DNA: TGCAGCGTTAGCCGGGACTCTCTAGTCGGGGAAAAACTGTTTTTT
CDR3: CSVSRDSLVGEKLFF

D: .
V: TRBV5-4
size: few
J: TRBJ1-2
DNA: TGTGCCAGCAGCCTTGAGGCGACAGCTCCGAGGGGCTACACCTTC
CDR3: CASSLEATAPRGYTF

D: TRBD2
V: TRBV5-4
size: once
J: TRBJ2-5
DNA: TGTGCCAGCAGCTTTGGCGGGAGAAAGGTAGAGACCCAGTACTTC
CDR3: CASSFGGRKVETQYF

D: TRBD1
V: TRBV29-1
size: few
J: TRBJ1-2
DNA: TGCAGCGCAGGGACAGCCTATGGCTACACCTTC
CDR3: CSAGTAYGYTF

D: .
V: TRBV19
size: few
J: TRBJ2-1
DNA: TGTGCCAGTAGTAGCCCTAGCGCGAGCTCCTACAATGAGCAGTTCTTC
CDR3: CASSSPSASSYNEQFF